This is a list of T cell receptor beta chains from one sample in a study of beta chain features in type 1 diabetes. Only in-frame clones appear in the TCRdb table, and some are missing; sequencing was by immunoSEQ multiplex PCR. This repertoire shows 500,000 to 850,000 clones, more than 13% found once; its top ten account for approximately 0.042%. The sequenced sample was naive CD4+ T cells from blood. The receptors were gathered from a man between 18 and 29 years old with type 1 diabetes. The CDR3 runs from the conserved cysteine through the conserved F or W. A D gene is named only where the DNA matches it firmly. For some rows the clone size is stated as once, few or many, or as a class when expanded; others skip it.

size,D,V,J,DNA,CDR3
NA,TRBD2,TRBV15,TRBJ2-7,TGTGCCACCAGAACGGGACTAGCGGGGGTTGGGTCCTACGAGCAGTACTTC,CATRTGLAGVGSYEQYF
NA,TRBD1,TRBV6-5,TRBJ2-7,TGTGCCAGCAGTTCCACGACAGGGCCCTACGAGCAGTACTTC,CASSSTTGPYEQYF
NA,TRBD1,TRBV7-6,TRBJ2-1,TGTGCCAGCAGCCGTCGCAATCCCGACAGGGGGCTCGCGTGGTTAAGCAATGAGCAGTTCTTC,CASSRRNPDRGLAWLSNEQFF
few,TRBD1,TRBV29-1,TRBJ2-7,TGCAGCGTTTACAGGGGGCAGGGTTCCTACGAGCAGTACTTC,CSVYRGQGSYEQYF
NA,NA,TRBV14,TRBJ1-1,TGTGCCAGCAGTACAGGATTGAACACTGAAGCTTTCTTT,CASSTGLNTEAFF
NA,NA,TRBV6-6,TRBJ1-1,TGTGCCAGCAGCCCTGTTGCGGGCACTGAAGCTTTCTTT,CASSPVAGTEAFF
NA,NA,TRBV11-3,TRBJ2-2,TGTGCCAGCAGCAGAGCCTCAGCCGGGCCCGGGGAGCTGTTTTTT,CASSRASAGPGELFF
NA,NA,TRBV29-1,TRBJ2-3,TGCAGCGTTCCAAGAAGGGGAACTAGCACAGATACGCAGTATTTT,CSVPRRGTSTDTQYF
few,NA,TRBV9,TRBJ2-3,TGTGCCAGCAGCCCGAGCCCTGGTACAGATACGCAGTATTTT,CASSPSPGTDTQYF
NA,TRBD2,TRBV6-1,TRBJ2-3,TGTGCCAGCAGTGTGCGGGGGGGGACCCTTTACACAGATACGCAGTATTTT,CASSVRGGTLYTDTQYF
NA,NA,TRBV18,TRBJ2-7,TGTGCCAGCTCACCCCAGGATCAGGGGTTTGGGAACTTC,CASSPQDQGFGNF
few,NA,TRBV2,TRBJ1-6,TGTGCCAGCAGTGAACTCCCCCCGGGAGCAGCTGTCTCACCCCTCCACTTT,CASSELPPGAAVSPLHF
NA,TRBD2,TRBV9,TRBJ2-7,TGTGCCAGCAGCGTAGCACTAGCGGGCGAGCAGTACTTC,CASSVALAGEQYF
NA,NA,TRBV15,TRBJ1-3,TGTGCCACCAGCAGAGCAACTGGAAACACCATATATTTT,CATSRATGNTIYF
few,TRBD2,TRBV11-2,TRBJ2-7,TGTGCCAGCAGGTCAACTAGCGGGAGGGAGCAGTACTTC,CASRSTSGREQYF
NA,TRBD1,TRBV2,TRBJ2-7,TGTGCCAGCAGTAGGGACAGGGTTTACGAGCAGTACTTC,CASSRDRVYEQYF
NA,TRBD2,TRBV28,TRBJ2-1,TGTGCCAGCGGTAGCGGGACCTACAATGAGCAGTTCTTC,CASGSGTYNEQFF
NA,TRBD2,TRBV19,TRBJ2-5,TGTGCCAGTAGTTCCCTGTCGGGAGGACAAGAGACCCAGTACTTC,CASSSLSGGQETQYF
few,NA,TRBV9,TRBJ1-5,TGTGCCAGCAGCCCCGAGTGGGAAGCGCAGCCCCAGCATTTT,CASSPEWEAQPQHF
NA,NA,TRBV28,TRBJ2-2,TGTGCCAGCAGTTCTGACAGCACCGGGGAGCTGTTTTTT,CASSSDSTGELFF
NA,NA,TRBV9,TRBJ1-2,TGTGCCAGCAGCCCCCAAGAGTCCTTGTATGGCTACACCTTC,CASSPQESLYGYTF
few,NA,TRBV11-2,TRBJ2-1,TGTGCCAGCAGCCAGGTGGTTAATGAGCAGTTCTTC,CASSQVVNEQFF
few,NA,TRBV19,TRBJ1-5,TGTGCCAGTAGTGACGCCGGGACGGCGTACAATCAGCCCCAGCATTTT,CASSDAGTAYNQPQHF
NA,NA,TRBV4-2,TRBJ1-2,TGTGCCAGCAGCCCGGGGACGGGGAACTATGGCTACACCTTC,CASSPGTGNYGYTF
few,TRBD2,TRBV7-7,TRBJ2-5,TGTGCTAGCAGCCGAGAGGGGGGACTAGCTGGCGGAGAGACCCAGTACTTC,CASSREGGLAGGETQYF
NA,TRBD2,TRBV30,TRBJ2-5,TGTGCCTGGAGCCGGGGACTAGCGGGACAAGAGACCCAGTACTTC,CAWSRGLAGQETQYF
few,NA,TRBV7-9,TRBJ1-1,TGTGCCAGCAGCTTAGCGAGGACGAGGACTGAAGCTTTCTTT,CASSLARTRTEAFF
few,NA,TRBV29-1,TRBJ2-4,TGCAGCGTTGGGGATTCGGGTCTCGGAAACATTCAGTACTTC,CSVGDSGLGNIQYF
few,TRBD2,TRBV6-6,TRBJ2-7,TGTGCCAGCACCGTGGGACTAGCGGGAGTATACGAGCAGTACTTC,CASTVGLAGVYEQYF
few,NA,TRBV10-3,TRBJ2-5,TGTGCCATCAGTGACAGAGACCAAGAGACCCAGTACTTC,CAISDRDQETQYF
NA,NA,TRBV7-2,TRBJ1-2,TGTGCCAGCAGACTGGACCAGAGGGGTCCTATCACCTTC,CASRLDQRGPITF
few,NA,TRBV4-3,TRBJ1-4,TGCGCCAGCAGCCCGCCGGGGACTGGTAATGAAAAACTGTTTTTT,CASSPPGTGNEKLFF
NA,NA,TRBV18,TRBJ2-5,TGTGCCAGCTCACCAGGGGCCGGAGAGACCCAGTACTTC,CASSPGAGETQYF
NA,TRBD1,TRBV2,TRBJ1-5,TGTGCCAGCAGTGCGGGCGAGAGACAGGGGAAACCTCCCCAGCATTTT,CASSAGERQGKPPQHF
NA,NA,TRBV28,TRBJ2-2,TGTGCCAGCAGTTTATCGGTCGGGGAGCTGTTTTTT,CASSLSVGELFF
NA,NA,TRBV7-9,TRBJ1-2,TGTGCCAGCAGCCCGGTCAGCTACTATGGCTACACCTTC,CASSPVSYYGYTF
NA,NA,TRBV29-1,TRBJ2-7,TGCAGCGTCCAACAGGATTACTCCTACGAGCAGTACTTC,CSVQQDYSYEQYF